This TCR beta chain was sequenced for a study of identical twins (dated by TCRdb to the mid-2010s). Regarding the complete study: The study deep-sequenced TCR alpha and beta repertoires from monozygotic twins, unrelated adults of various ages and cord blood to test whether fetal clonotypes persist. Replicate twin experiments were performed at different times using different library preparation protocols to rule out contamination. Summary of the overall study and its limitations: Because the same donors could not be followed over many years, the conclusions depended on cross-sectional statistical analysis. Compared with coincidental sharing between unrelated individuals, out-of-frame TCR alpha sequences shared between twins showed an excess of sequences with low generation probability. Fewer insertions were carried by abundant cord blood beta clonotypes; a weaker similar trend was observed in young adult naive repertoires, while no such trend was observed in memory repertoires. Zero-insertion analyses could be partly confounded by invariant T cells such as MAIT and iNKT, although diverse VJ usage argued against such confounding for most clonotypes. Recombination models systematically underestimated out-of-frame TCR alpha sharing in monozygotic twins but agreed with sharing between unrelated individuals. The excess sharing between twins in beta out-of-frame sequences was weaker because fewer shared sequences reduced the signal-to-noise ratio.

Libraries came from 5' RACE. Data came from an Illumina HiSeq 2000. Template switching introduced a universal primer binding site; the final cDNA contained a unique molecular identifier, enabling accurate counting of TCR cDNA molecules. Specific primers in the conserved constant-segment region were used to synthesize first-strand cDNA for the TCR alpha and beta chains. Each cDNA library was double barcoded, with a SMART-Mk sample barcode plus Illumina barcodes, to control for contamination. Two successive PCR steps introduced TruSeq adapter sequences along with Illumina sample barcodes. Sequencing of the TCR alpha and beta cDNA libraries was done on the Illumina HiSeq platform using custom primers. As for the original processing: MiGEC processed the raw reads to extract unique molecular identifiers, while MiXCR was used to determine the CDR3 positions. For each individual, recombination models were inferred using an EM algorithm with the repgenHMM and IGoR tools. Shared clonotypes were analyzed with the tcR package in R, and sharing was normalized by the product of cloneset sizes. To study raw recombination without the effects of thymic and clonal selection, out-of-frame nonproductive sequences were analyzed. In TCRdb, the public reads were trimmed at Q25 with fastp and aligned with MiXCR, with productive beta chains retained. Rows matching on CDR3 protein sequence are summarized as one entry with the most common DNA and genes. TCRdb assigned the V and J calls; the authors' analysis was not used. This sample holds some 1,600,000 distinct CDR3 sequences; under 35% were observed only once. Roughly 0.3% of the sample comes from the top ten.

From the cysteine through the phenylalanine, the CDR3 covers 14 amino acids. CDR3 DNA only is kept here, 42 bases in frame from base 1. Every donor was a healthy Caucasian. Worth noting for this clonotype: The specificity of this receptor is unknown. At one boundary the junction diverges from the germline segment, which might be a read error.

Sequencing was performed on cord blood. Rearrangement joined TRBV12-3 or TRBV12-4 to TRBJ2-7, with 9 central nucleotides matching TRBD1. This sequence originates from a newborn girl in good health. In nucleotides, the sequence is TGTGCCAACAGTTTGGACAGGGGTTTCTACGAGCAGTACTTC. This yields the protein CANSLDRGFYEQYF.